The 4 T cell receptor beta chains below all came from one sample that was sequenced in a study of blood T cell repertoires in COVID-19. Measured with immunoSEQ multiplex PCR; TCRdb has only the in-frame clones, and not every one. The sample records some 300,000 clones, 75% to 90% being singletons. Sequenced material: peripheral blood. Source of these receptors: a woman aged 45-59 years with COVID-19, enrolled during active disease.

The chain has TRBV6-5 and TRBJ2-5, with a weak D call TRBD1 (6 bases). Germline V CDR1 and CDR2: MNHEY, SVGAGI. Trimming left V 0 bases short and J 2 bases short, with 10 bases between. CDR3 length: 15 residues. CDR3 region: CASSYSGQRQETQYF. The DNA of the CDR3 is TGTGCCAGCAGTTACTCCGGACAGAGACAAGAGACCCAGTACTTC.

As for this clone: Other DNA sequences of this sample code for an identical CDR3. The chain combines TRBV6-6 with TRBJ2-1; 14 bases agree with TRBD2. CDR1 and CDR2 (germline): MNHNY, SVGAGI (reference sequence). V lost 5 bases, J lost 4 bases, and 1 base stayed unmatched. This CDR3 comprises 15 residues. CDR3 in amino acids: CASSRLAGGYNEQFF. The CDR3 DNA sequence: TGTGCCAGCAGTAGACTAGCGGGAGGGTACAATGAGCAGTTCTTC.

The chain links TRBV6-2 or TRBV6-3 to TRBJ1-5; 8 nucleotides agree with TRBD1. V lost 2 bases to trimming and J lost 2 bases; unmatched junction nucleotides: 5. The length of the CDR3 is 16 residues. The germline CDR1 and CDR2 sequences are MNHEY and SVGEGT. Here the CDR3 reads CASSYHGQGGNQPQHF. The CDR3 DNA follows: TGTGCCAGCAGTTACCACGGACAGGGCGGCAATCAGCCCCAGCATTTT.

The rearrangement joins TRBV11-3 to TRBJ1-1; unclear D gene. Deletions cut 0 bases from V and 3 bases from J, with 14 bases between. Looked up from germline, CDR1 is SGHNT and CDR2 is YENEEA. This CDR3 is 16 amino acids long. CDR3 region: CASSLEVAIRYTEAFF. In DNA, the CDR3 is TGTGCCAGCAGCTTAGAAGTCGCAATCCGGTACACTGAAGCTTTCTTT.